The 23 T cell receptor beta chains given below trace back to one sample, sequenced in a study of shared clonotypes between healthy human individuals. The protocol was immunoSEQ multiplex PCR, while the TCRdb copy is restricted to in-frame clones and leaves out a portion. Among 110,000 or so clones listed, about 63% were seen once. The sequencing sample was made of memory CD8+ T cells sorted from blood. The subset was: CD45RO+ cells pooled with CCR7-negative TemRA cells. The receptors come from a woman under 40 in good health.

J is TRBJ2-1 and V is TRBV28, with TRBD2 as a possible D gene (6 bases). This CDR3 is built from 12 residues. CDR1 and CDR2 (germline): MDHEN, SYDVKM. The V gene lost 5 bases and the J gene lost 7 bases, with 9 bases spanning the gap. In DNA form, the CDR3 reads TGTGCCAGCAGTCCGGGAGTGAATGAGCAGTTCTTC. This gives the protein CASSPGVNEQFF.

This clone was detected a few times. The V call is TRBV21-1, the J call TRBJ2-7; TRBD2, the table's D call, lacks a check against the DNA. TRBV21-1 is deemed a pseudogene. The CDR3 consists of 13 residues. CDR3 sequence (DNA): TGTGCCAGCAGCAAGATAACAGAGGGCGAGCAGTACTTC. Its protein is CASSKITEGEQYF.

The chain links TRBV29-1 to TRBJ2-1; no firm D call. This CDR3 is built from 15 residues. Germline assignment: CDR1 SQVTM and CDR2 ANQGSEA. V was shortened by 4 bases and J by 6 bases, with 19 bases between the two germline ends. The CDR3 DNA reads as TGCAGCGTTGGTAGGTCGGGCCGTGTGCGCAATGAGCAGTTCTTC. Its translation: CSVGRSGRVRNEQFF.

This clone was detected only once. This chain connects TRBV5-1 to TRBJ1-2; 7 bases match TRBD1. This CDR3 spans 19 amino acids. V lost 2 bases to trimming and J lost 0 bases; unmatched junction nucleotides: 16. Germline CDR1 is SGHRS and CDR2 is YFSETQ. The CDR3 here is CASSFGGRGIYSTNYGYTF. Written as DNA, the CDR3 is TGCGCCAGCAGCTTTGGGGGCAGGGGGATTTATTCAACTAACTATGGCTACACCTTC.

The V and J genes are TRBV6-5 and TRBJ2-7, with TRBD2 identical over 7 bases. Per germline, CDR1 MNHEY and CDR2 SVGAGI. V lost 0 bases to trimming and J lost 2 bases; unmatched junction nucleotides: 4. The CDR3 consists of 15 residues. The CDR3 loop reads CASSYSIAGAYEQYF. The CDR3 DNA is TGTGCCAGCAGTTACTCGATTGCGGGGGCCTACGAGCAGTACTTC.

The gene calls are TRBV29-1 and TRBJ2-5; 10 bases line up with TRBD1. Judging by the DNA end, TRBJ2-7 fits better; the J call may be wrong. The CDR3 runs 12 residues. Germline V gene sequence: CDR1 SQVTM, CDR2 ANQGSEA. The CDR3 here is CSVGQGVYEQYF. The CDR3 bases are TGCAGCGTCGGACAGGGGGTATACGAGCAGTACTTC.

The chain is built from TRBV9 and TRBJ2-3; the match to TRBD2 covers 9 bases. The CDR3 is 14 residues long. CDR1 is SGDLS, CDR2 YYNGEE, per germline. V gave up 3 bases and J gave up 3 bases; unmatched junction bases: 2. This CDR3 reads CASSASGKTDTQYF. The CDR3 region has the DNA TGTGCCAGCAGCGCTAGCGGGAAAACAGATACGCAGTATTTT. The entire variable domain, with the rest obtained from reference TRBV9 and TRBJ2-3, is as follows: DSGVTQTPKHLITATGQRVTLRCSPRSGDLSVYWYQQSLDQGLQFLIQYYNGEERAKGNILERFSAQQFPDLHSELNLSSLELGDSALYFCASSASGKTDTQYFGPGTRLTVL.

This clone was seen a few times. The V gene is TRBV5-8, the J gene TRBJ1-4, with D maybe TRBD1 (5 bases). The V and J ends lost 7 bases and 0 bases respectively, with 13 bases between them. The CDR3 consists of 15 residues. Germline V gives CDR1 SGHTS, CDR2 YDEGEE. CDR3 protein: CASGTRGATNEKLFF. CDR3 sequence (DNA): TGTGCCAGCGGAACAAGGGGAGCAACTAATGAAAAACTGTTTTTT.

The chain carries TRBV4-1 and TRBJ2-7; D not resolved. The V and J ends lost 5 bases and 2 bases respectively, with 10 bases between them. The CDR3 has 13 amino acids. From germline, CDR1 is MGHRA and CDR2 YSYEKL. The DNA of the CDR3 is TGCGCCAGCAGCTACGTACAGACCTACGAGCAGTACTTC. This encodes CASSYVQTYEQYF.

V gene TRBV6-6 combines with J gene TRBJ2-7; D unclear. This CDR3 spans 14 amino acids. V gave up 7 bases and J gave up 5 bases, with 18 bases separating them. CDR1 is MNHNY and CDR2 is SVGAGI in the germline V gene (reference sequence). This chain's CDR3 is CASKMDSNTNEQYF. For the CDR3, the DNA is TGTGCCAGCAAGATGGATAGTAACACCAACGAGCAGTACTTC.

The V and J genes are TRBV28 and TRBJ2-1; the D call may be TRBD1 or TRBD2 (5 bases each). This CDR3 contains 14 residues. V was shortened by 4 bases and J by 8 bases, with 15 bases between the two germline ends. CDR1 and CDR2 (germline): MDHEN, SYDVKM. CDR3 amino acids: CASSSGTHSYEQFF. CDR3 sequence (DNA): TGTGCCAGCAGTTCCGGGACCCACTCTTATGAGCAGTTCTTC.

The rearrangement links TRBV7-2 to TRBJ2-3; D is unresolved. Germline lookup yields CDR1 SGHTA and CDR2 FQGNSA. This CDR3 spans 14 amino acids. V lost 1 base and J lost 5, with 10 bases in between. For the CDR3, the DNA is TGTGCCAGCAGCTTAGACGGGCCTCTAGATACGCAGTATTTT. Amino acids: CASSLDGPLDTQYF.

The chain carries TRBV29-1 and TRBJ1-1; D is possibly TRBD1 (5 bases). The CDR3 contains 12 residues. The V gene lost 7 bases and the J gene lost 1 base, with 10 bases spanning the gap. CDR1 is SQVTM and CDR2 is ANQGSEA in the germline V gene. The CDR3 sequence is CSASTENTEAFF. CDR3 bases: TGCAGCGCCTCGACAGAGAACACTGAAGCTTTCTTT.

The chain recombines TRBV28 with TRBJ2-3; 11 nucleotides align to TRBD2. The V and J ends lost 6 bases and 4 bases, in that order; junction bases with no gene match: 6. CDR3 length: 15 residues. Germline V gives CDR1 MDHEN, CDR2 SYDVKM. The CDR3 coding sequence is TGTGCCAGCAGCGGTGGGACTAGCGGACCAGATACGCAGTATTTT. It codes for CASSGGTSGPDTQYF.

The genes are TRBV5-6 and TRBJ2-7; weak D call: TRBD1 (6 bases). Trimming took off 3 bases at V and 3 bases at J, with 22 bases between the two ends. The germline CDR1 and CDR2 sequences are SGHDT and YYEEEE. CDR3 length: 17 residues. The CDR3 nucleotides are TGTGCCAGCAGCTGGGCGGCCGGGGCAGGGGTCTTCTACGAGCAGTACTTC. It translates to CASSWAAGAGVFYEQYF.

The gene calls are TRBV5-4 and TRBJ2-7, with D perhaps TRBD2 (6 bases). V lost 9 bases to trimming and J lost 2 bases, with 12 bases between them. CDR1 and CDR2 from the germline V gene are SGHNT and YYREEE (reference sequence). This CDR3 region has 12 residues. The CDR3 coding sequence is TGTGCCATAGGGACTGGGGCCTACGAGCAGTACTTC. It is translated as CAIGTGAYEQYF.

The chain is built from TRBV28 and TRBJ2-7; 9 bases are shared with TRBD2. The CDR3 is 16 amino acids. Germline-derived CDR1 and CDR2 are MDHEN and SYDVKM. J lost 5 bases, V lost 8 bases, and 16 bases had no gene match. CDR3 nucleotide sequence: TGTGCCAGCCCCCCCCAAGGGGATAGCGGGAGCAACGAGCAGTACTTC. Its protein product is CASPPQGDSGSNEQYF.

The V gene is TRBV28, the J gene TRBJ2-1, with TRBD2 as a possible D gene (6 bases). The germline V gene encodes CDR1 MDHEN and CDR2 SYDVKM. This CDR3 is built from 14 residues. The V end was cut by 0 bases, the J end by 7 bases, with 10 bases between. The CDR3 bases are TGTGCCAGCAGTTTATGCTTGGGGGGAAATGAGCAGTTCTTC. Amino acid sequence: CASSLCLGGNEQFF. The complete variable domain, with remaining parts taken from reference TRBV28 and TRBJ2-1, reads DVKVTQSSRYLVKRTGEKVFLECVQDMDHENMFWYRQDPGLGLRLIYFSYDVKMKEKGDIPEGYSVSREKKERFSLILESASTNQTSMYLCASSLCLGGNEQFFGPGTRLTVL.

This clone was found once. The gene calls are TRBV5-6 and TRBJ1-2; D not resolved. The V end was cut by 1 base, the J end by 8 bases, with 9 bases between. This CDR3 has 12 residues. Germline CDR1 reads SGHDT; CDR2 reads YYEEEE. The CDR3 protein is CASSLSRSGYTF. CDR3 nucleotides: TGTGCCAGCAGCTTGTCAAGATCGGGCTACACCTTC.

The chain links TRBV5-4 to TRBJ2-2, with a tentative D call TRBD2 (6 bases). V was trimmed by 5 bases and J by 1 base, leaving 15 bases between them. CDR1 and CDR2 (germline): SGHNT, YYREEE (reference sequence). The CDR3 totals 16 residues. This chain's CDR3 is CASSYDFSGNTGELFF. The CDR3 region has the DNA TGTGCCAGCAGTTATGACTTTAGCGGGAACACCGGGGAGCTGTTTTTT.

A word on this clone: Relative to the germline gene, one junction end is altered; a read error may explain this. CDR3 sequence (DNA): TGTGCCAGCAGCTTGGCCCATGACACTGAAGCTTTCTTT. Its translation is CASSLAHDTEAFF. J is TRBJ1-1 and V is TRBV5-1; no firm D call. This CDR3 has 13 amino acids. The germline CDR1 and CDR2 sequences are SGHRS and YFSETQ.

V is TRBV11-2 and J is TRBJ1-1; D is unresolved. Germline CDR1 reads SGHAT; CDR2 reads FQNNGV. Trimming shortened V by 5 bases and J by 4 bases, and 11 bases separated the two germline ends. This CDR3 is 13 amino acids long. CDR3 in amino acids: CASSMVSGTEAFF. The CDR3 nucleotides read TGTGCCAGCAGCATGGTATCCGGCACTGAAGCTTTCTTT.

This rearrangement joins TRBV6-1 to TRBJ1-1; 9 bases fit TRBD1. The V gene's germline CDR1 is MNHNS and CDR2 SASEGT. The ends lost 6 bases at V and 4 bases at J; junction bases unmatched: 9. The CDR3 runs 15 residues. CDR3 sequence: CASSHLQGASTEAFF. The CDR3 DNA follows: TGTGCCAGCAGCCACCTACAGGGGGCAAGCACTGAAGCTTTCTTT.